This record looks at one T cell receptor beta chain sequence and its context. Its antigen is unknown. Using immunoSEQ multiplex PCR, the repertoire was profiled, and TCRdb retains in-frame clones only, with some absent. The sample lists tens of thousands of clones; 88% were seen once. This sample is part of a study of identifying expanded T cells in peripheral blood. Overall study findings and caveats: Clone count variance between two-week samples rose with total template count. Over two and four weeks, about 15 and 19 clones changed, versus 1.2 between replicates.

During the collection period, no donor immune events like infections were recorded. The CDR3 has 13 amino acids. CDR1 and CDR2 (germline): MDHEN, SYDVKM. Unmatched junction bases numbered 8, after V lost 6 bases and J lost 10 bases. This sequence originates from a person aged 18-70 years in good health. This rearrangement joins TRBV28 to TRBJ1-2; 10 bases match TRBD1. Sequencing was performed on blood. The CDR3 bases are TGTGCCAGCAGGGACGCCGGGACAGGGGTCTACACCTTC. It codes for CASRDAGTGVYTF.